This TCR beta chain was recovered during a study of beta chain features in type 1 diabetes (dated by TCRdb to the late 2010s). With regard to the full study: Mean age, gender distribution, total cell number and subset yield were not different between patients and healthy donors. In the study, recently diagnosed type 1 diabetes patients and matched healthy donors were compared on the TCRB repertoires of their sorted circulating CD4+ T cell subsets. Whereas all 30 or so donors provided naive and central memory subsets, regulatory and stem cell-like memory subsets were isolated from just 8 patients and about 8 healthy donors. A total of about 100 million sorted cells were examined across all samples, and RNA yield correlated strongly with the number of cells per subset.

With respect to this clone: Its antigen target is currently unknown. Per-base qualities were not stored, and no clone one base away is much larger.

A single peripheral blood draw of around 100 mL on average was collected from each donor into heparinised tubes. Naive, central memory, regulatory and stem cell-like memory CD4+ T cells were sorted on a BD FACSAria II using a panel including CD45RO, CCR7, CD25, CD127, CD95 and CD27. Purity was above 95% for every sorted population. Right away, PBMCs were isolated by Lymphoprep density gradient centrifugation and were stained directly, with no culture step. So that batch effects would be minimized, each experiment stained and sorted samples in pairs, pairing one healthy donor with one patient. The paper's findings and limits, for the study overall: Sequencing cDNA rather than genomic DNA could over-represent highly expressing activated cells, although activation and CD3 levels did not differ between groups. Naive, central memory and regulatory TCRB repertoires appeared to be more alike among patients than among healthy donors. HLA sub-analyses involved small numbers of individuals, so any influence of HLA type on TCRB rearrangement remained unresolved. At VDJ recombination sites, patients with type 1 diabetes made fewer insertions and deleted more nucleotides, a pattern implying thymic rearrangement abnormalities. PCR might favor shorter templates, but patient and control samples were amplified and corrected together, so any skew would affect both groups equally. Type 1 diabetes patients showed a moderate but significant shortening of TCRB CDR3 length in all four CD4+ subsets.

The entire amount of isolated RNA was reverse transcribed using the High Capacity cDNA Reverse Transcription Kit, so the sequenced TCRB transcripts were expressed ones. Deep immunoSEQ sequencing was performed on naive, central memory and regulatory T cell samples, with an average of approximately 3.9 million total reads per sample. After sorted cells were lysed in RLT buffer, RNA was extracted with DNase-treated RNeasy Micro or Mini kits, with the choice depending on cell number. To prevent cross-contamination, every cell subset was processed on its own, while patient and healthy donor samples were processed together. TCRB sequences were amplified from cDNA with the immunoSEQ multiplex PCR, producing 87-bp fragments spanning the CDR3 region. The amplicons were sequenced using the Illumina HiSeq platform. The original pipeline was this. Synthetic template baselines were used to correct PCR bias computationally, reads within Hamming distance 2 were collapsed together, and singletons that could not be merged were discarded. Reads were aligned to IMGT to assign V, D and J genes, CDR3 length, and insertions or deletions at six rearrangement sites. Within each subset, clonotype counts were normalized to the number of sorted cells before true diversity and Gini coefficients were calculated with the tcR R package. Repertoire sharing was quantified using the overlap coefficient calculated on TCRB nucleotide sequences. As a proxy for the pre-selection repertoire, out-of-frame TCRB sequences from naive cells were analyzed. TCRdb re-hosts the immuneACCESS table, in-frame sequences only. Its copies lack some clones; in the studies checked, an unresolved V gene accounts for under half of them, and the cause for the rest is not known. V, J and clone size reflect that table, while D and trimming were determined from the DNA. The sample records around 160,000 clones, more than 60% of which are singletons. The ten largest account for around 0.096% of the sample.

The V end gives up 2 bases and the J end 0 bases, leaving 5 bases in the junction not matched to a gene. Measured from the cysteine to the phenylalanine, the CDR3 is 18 residues long. The entry retains the CDR3 DNA only, 54 bases that are in frame from base 1. For CDR1 and CDR2, the germline V gene lists SGHRS and YFSETQ. The sequenced material came from naive CD4+ T cells from blood. This specimen's cell subset or site label, per the study, means: true naive CD4+ T cells. The clonotype was recovered from a man in his thirties or forties with type 1 diabetes. The sequence is built from TRBV5-1 and TRBJ2-3; 14 bases in the middle match TRBD2. The bases read TGCGCCAGCAGCTTTGGGACTAGCGGGGGCCGAAGCACAGATACGCAGTATTTT. It translates to CASSFGTSGGRSTDTQYF.